Presented here are 15 T cell receptor beta chains from one specimen sequenced in a study of blood T cell repertoires in COVID-19. Only in-frame clones appear in the TCRdb table, and some are missing; sequencing was by immunoSEQ multiplex PCR. The sample includes approximately 150,000 clones, about 83% of them seen just once. Sequenced input: peripheral blood. These TCRs come from a woman aged 80 or over with COVID-19, enrolled during active disease.

V and J are TRBV20-1 and TRBJ1-4, with 7 bases that match TRBD1. Germline V gene lookup returns CDR1 DFQATT and CDR2 SNEGSKA (reference sequence). The CDR3 has 13 residues. The V gene end was trimmed by 3 bases and the J gene end by 7 bases; junction bases not matched to a gene: 5. The CDR3 reads CSASAGGGEKLFF. In DNA, the CDR3 is TGCAGTGCTAGTGCAGGGGGTGGTGAAAAACTGTTTTTT.

This clone appeared a single time. This rearrangement joins TRBV27 to TRBJ1-2, with no clear D. Trimming stripped 7 bases from V and 7 bases from J, with 16 bases between. The V gene's germline CDR1 is MNHEY and CDR2 SMNVEV (reference sequence). This CDR3 has 13 amino acids. CDR3 loop: CASIPREGFGYTF. In nucleotides, the CDR3 is TGTGCCAGCATCCCCCGGGAGGGATTTGGCTACACCTTC.

The chain recombines TRBV10-3 with TRBJ2-2; perhaps TRBD1 as D (7 bases). Looked up from germline, CDR1 is ENHRY and CDR2 is SYGVKD. CDR3 length: 15 residues. The ends were cut back, 4 bases at V and 4 bases at J, with 13 bases in the middle. CDR3: CAISGNRGGTGELFF. As DNA, the CDR3 is TGTGCCATCAGTGGCAACAGGGGAGGCACCGGGGAGCTGTTTTTT.

The V call is TRBV9, the J call TRBJ2-4, with D tentatively TRBD2 (7 bases). Looked up from germline, CDR1 is SGDLS and CDR2 is YYNGEE. The CDR3 is 16 amino acids. With 4 bases removed from V and 1 base from J, the gap between germline ends came to 15 bases. As DNA, the CDR3 is TGTGCCAGCAGCCCTTCGGCGGGGGCTGCCAAAAACATTCAGTACTTC. As protein: CASSPSAGAAKNIQYF.

This chain connects TRBV11-2 to TRBJ2-2, with 8 bases matching TRBD1. Germline CDR1 SGHAT, CDR2 FQNNGV. CDR3 length: 17 amino acids. Germline trimming cut 3 bases from V and 0 bases from J; bases unmatched to any gene: 6. In DNA, the CDR3 is TGTGCCAGCAGCTTCCCCTCGACAGGGGCGAACACCGGGGAGCTGTTTTTT. It is translated as CASSFPSTGANTGELFF.

The chain carries TRBV9 and TRBJ1-1; 7 bases line up with TRBD1. CDR1 and CDR2 from the germline V gene are SGDLS and YYNGEE. The junction had 13 bases not matched to a gene; V was cut back by 0 bases and J by 8 bases. This CDR3 comprises 16 residues. CDR3 residues: CASSVEATGLYIEAFF. DNA of the CDR3: TGTGCCAGCAGCGTAGAAGCGACAGGGCTTTATATCGAAGCTTTCTTT. Variable domain in full (rest from reference TRBV9 and TRBJ1-1): DSGVTQTPKHLITATGQRVTLRCSPRSGDLSVYWYQQSLDQGLQFLIQYYNGEERAKGNILERFSAQQFPDLHSELNLSSLELGDSALYFCASSVEATGLYIEAFFGQGTRLTVV.

This chain uses TRBV25-1 with TRBJ1-5; TRBD1 might be the D (6 bases). Germline V CDR1 and CDR2: MGHDK, SYGVNS. Trimming removed 7 bases from V and 11 bases from J, with 15 bases in between. The CDR3 covers 12 residues. This chain's CDR3 is CASKGGTGAQHF. The CDR3, as DNA: TGTGCCAGCAAGGGGGGGACCGGGGCCCAGCATTTT.

As regards this clone: One junction end disagrees with the germline gene, perhaps due to a read error. The chain uses TRBV5-4 and TRBJ2-7, with TRBD1 matching over 9 bases. Per germline, CDR1 SGHNT and CDR2 YYREEE (reference sequence). The CDR3 is 13 amino acids. In nucleotides, the CDR3 is TGTGCCAGCAGCTTGGTGGGACAGGGACCCTCAATATTC. Its protein product is CASSLVGQGPSIF.

The chain links TRBV28 to TRBJ1-2, with D unresolved. This CDR3 region has 13 residues. In germline, CDR1 is MDHEN, CDR2 SYDVKM. V was cut by 4 bases and J by 2 bases, with 8 bases left in between. In DNA, the CDR3 is TGTGCCAGCAGTTCTTCCAGGAACTATGGCTACACCTTC. Protein sequence: CASSSSRNYGYTF.

This sequence joins TRBV7-3 and TRBJ2-2; 7 bases match TRBD2. J lost 0 bases, V lost 4 bases, and 2 bases had no gene match. Germline V gene lookup returns CDR1 SGHTA and CDR2 FQGTGA. The CDR3 consists of 15 residues. CDR3 in DNA: TGTGCCAGCAGCTCTGGACTAGCGAACACCGGGGAGCTGTTTTTT. Protein sequence: CASSSGLANTGELFF.

The chain couples TRBV5-6 to TRBJ2-5, with 9 bases matching TRBD1. Per germline, CDR1 SGHDT and CDR2 YYEEEE. The CDR3 extends over 14 amino acids. Trimming cost V 2 bases and J 5 bases; bases outside gene matches: 4. CDR3: CASSFTGGGETQYF. In DNA, the CDR3 is TGTGCCAGCAGCTTCACAGGGGGCGGGGAGACCCAGTACTTC.

This clone is a singleton in its sample. J is TRBJ2-3 and V is TRBV5-1; 7 bases are shared with TRBD1. Unmatched junction bases numbered 11, after V lost 4 bases and J lost 0 bases. The CDR3 consists of 17 residues. Looked up from germline, CDR1 is SGHRS and CDR2 is YFSETQ. The CDR3 DNA sequence: TGCGCCAGCAGCCCACAGGGGACGACAACTAGCACAGATACGCAGTATTTT. It is translated as CASSPQGTTTSTDTQYF.

The V and J genes are TRBV12-3 or TRBV12-4 and TRBJ2-3; D may be TRBD2 (5 bases). The V end lost 3 bases, the J end lost 4 bases, and 8 bases lay between the germline ends. This CDR3 region has 13 residues. The CDR3 nucleotides are TGTGCCAGCAGTTTTACTAGGGCAGATACGCAGTATTTT. Its translation is CASSFTRADTQYF.

The J gene is TRBJ1-5, the V gene TRBV3-1 (or the pseudogene TRBV3-2); 10 nucleotides match TRBD1. Unmatched junction bases numbered 5, after V lost 0 bases and J lost 0 bases. The CDR3 covers 18 residues. Germline V gene sequence: CDR1 LGHDT, CDR2 YNNKEL (reference sequence). CDR3 nucleotides: TGTGCCAGCAGCCAAGAGACAGGGGGCCCCTATAGCAATCAGCCCCAGCATTTT. It is translated as CASSQETGGPYSNQPQHF.

The chain is built from TRBV2 and TRBJ2-2, with 8 bases fitting TRBD1. The germline V gene has CDR1 SNHLY and CDR2 FYNNEI. This CDR3 comprises 17 residues. V lost 6 bases and J lost 0; bases outside the gene matches: 9. The CDR3 sequence is CASSAPTGESNTGELFF. The CDR3 DNA reads as TGTGCCAGCAGCGCCCCGACAGGGGAGTCGAACACCGGGGAGCTGTTTTTT.